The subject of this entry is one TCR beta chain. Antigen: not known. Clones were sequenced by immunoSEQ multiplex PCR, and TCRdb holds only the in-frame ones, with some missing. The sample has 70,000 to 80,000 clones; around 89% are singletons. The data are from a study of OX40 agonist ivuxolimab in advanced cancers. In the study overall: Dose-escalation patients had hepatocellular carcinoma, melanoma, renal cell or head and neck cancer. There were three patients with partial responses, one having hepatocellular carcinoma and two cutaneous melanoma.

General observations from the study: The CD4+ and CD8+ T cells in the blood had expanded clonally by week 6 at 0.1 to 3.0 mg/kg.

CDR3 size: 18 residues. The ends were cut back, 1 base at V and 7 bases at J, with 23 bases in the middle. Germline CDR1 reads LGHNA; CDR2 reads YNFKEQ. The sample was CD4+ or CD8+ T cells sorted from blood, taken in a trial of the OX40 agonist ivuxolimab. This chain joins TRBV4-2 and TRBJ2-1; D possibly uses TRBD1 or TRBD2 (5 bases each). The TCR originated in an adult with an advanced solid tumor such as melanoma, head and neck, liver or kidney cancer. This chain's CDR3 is CASSQVWRSGGLGNEQFF. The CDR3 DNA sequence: TGTGCCAGCAGCCAAGTGTGGCGGAGTGGGGGTCTGGGAAATGAGCAGTTCTTC.